This T cell receptor (beta chain) was retrieved from a study of cytomegalovirus exposure and HLA in healthy donors. Use of 60 Vbeta and 13 Jbeta primers characterized the PCR. Produced via immunoSEQ multiplex PCR; TCRdb's table is partial and in-frame only. The sample holds some 140,000 clones, about 80% seen once. This clone was recorded a few times. At one end the junction does not follow the germline gene, possibly because of a read error. The CDR3 has 12 amino acids. Germline V gives CDR1 SEHNR, CDR2 FQNEAQ (reference sequence). The sample comprised PBMCs. The chain joins TRBV7-9 to TRBJ1-2; perhaps TRBD1 as D (5 bases). This sequence originates from a man younger than 45 in good health. This chain's CDR3 is CSSSFQGEGYTF. The CDR3 coding sequence is TGTTCCAGCAGCTTTCAAGGGGAAGGCTACACCTTC.